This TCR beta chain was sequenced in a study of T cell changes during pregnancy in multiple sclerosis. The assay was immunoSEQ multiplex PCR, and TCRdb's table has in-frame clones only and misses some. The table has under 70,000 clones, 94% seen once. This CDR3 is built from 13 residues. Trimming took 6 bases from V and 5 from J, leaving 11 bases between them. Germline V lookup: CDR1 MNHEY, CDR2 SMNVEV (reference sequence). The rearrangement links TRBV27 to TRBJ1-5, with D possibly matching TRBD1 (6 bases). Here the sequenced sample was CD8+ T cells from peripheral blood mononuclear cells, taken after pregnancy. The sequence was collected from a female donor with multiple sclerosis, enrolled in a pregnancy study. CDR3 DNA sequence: TGTGCCAGCAGGGGGGACAATCATCAGCCCCAGCATTTT. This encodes CASRGDNHQPQHF.